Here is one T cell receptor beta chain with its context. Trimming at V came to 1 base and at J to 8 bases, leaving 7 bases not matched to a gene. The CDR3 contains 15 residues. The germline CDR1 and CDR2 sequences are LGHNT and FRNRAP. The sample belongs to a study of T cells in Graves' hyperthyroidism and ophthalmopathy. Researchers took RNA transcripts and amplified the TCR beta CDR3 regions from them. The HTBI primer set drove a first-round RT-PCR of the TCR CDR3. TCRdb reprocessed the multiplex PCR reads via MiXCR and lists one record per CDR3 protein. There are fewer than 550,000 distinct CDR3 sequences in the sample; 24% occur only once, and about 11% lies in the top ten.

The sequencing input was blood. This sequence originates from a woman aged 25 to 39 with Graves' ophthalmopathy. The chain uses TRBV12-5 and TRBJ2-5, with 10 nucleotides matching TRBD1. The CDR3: CASGLAQGQGRTQYF. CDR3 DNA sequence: TGTGCTAGTGGTTTGGCCCAGGGACAGGGGAGAACCCAGTACTTC.